The clone carrying this T cell receptor beta chain was seen a few times. The antigen remains undetermined. The data were taken from a study of T-cell reconstitution after alpha-beta-depleted transplantation in children. The library targeted TCRbeta and was prepared with unique molecular identifiers. TCRdb re-analysed the PCR reads in MiXCR, keeping a single row per CDR3 protein. The table includes around 490,000 distinct CDR3 sequences, around 10% detected once. Study findings and constraints: Once a year had passed after transplant, T-cell counts and diversity came mostly from newly produced T cells.

The starting material was PBMCs, mostly from graft donor cells, obtained 180 days after TCRalphabeta/CD19-depleted stem cell transplant. This sequence originates from a female patient aged 2-9 years who had a stem cell transplant for aplastic anemia, so the T cells may come from the graft donor.

The CDR3 spells CAWTTTSTNEKLFF. CDR3 in DNA: TGTGCCTGGACCACGACCTCAACTAATGAAAAACTGTTTTTT. The chain employs TRBV30 and TRBJ1-4, with D hard to call. This CDR3 region has 14 residues. Germline-derived CDR1 and CDR2 are GTSNPN and SVGIG (reference sequence). Trimming pared 4 bases from V and 0 bases from J, leaving 9 bases between.